At least ten counts were recorded for the clone carrying this TCR beta chain. Its antigen is still unknown. These data originate in a study of metastatic and nonmetastatic thyroid tumors. Study-level background: Repertoire comparison spanned blood and tumor or nodule tissue of malignant and benign thyroid patients.

Treatment of any kind had been given to no patient before thyroid surgery. TCRdb redid the clone calls on the PCR reads using MiXCR. The table lists around 45,000 clones, around 15% of them singletons. Overall study findings and caveats: Reportedly, malignant thyroid tumors had significantly higher TCR beta diversity than benign nodules, in blood and tumor.

Germline V gives CDR1 SGHNT, CDR2 YENEEA. V lost 5 bases to trimming and J lost 3 bases, with 8 bases between them. This CDR3 is built from 13 residues. This sequence joins TRBV11-3 and TRBJ2-1; D remains ambiguous. Sequenced: blood. The sequence came from a female donor with papillary thyroid cancer or a benign thyroid nodule (not recorded which). Some clones in this sample may be carry-over from other donors' samples. The CDR3, as DNA: TGTGCCAGCAGCCCTAGGGTCTACAATGAGCAGTTCTTC. Amino acid sequence: CASSPRVYNEQFF.